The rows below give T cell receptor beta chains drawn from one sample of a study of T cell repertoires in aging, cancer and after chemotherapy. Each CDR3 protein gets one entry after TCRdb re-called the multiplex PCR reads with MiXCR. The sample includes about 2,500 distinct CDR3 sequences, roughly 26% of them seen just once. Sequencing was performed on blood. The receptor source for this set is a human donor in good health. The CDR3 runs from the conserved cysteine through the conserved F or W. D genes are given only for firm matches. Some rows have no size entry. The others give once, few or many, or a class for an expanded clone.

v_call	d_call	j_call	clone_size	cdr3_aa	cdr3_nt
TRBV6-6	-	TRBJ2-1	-	CASRAGGEHNEQFF	TGTGCCAGCCGGGCAGGGGGGGAACACAATGAGCAGTTCTTC
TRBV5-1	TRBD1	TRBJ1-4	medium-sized	CASSLAGGYEKLFF	TGCGCCAGCAGCTTGGCAGGGGGTTATGAAAAACTGTTTTTT
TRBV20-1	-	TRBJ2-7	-	CSGSRDPLSTVLTYEQYF	TGCAGTGGGTCCCGGGACCCCCTCTCGACTGTACTTACCTACGAGCAGTACTTC
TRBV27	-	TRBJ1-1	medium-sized	CASSLRWTGGNTEAFF	TGTGCCAGCAGTTTACGATGGACGGGAGGGAACACTGAAGCTTTCTTT
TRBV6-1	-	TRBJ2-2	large	CASSGGAGHRELFF	TGTGCCAGCAGTGGCGGTGCAGGGCACAGGGAGCTGTTTTTT
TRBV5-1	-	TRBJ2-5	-	CASSPGGGFQETQYF	TGCGCCAGCAGCCCGGGTGGGGGGTTCCAAGAGACCCAGTACTTC
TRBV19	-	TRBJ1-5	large	CASQTVGSNQPQHF	TGTGCCAGTCAGACAGTAGGGAGCAATCAGCCCCAGCATTTT
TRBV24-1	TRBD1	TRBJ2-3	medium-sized	CATMEQGGATDTQYF	TGTGCCACCATGGAACAGGGGGGTGCCACAGATACGCAGTATTTT
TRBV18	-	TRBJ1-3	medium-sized	CASSPGVQGRNTIYF	TGTGCCAGCTCACCAGGCGTCCAAGGGAGAAACACCATATATTTT
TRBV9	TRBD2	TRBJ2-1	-	CASTPGTSGGNEQFF	TGTGCCAGCACCCCGGGGACTAGCGGGGGGAATGAGCAGTTCTTC
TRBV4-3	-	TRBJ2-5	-	CASSQGASAQETQYF	TGCGCCAGCAGCCAAGGGGCATCGGCACAAGAGACCCAGTACTTC
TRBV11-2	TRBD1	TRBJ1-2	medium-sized	CASSLDRQGAYGYTF	TGTGCCAGCAGCTTAGACCGACAGGGGGCGTATGGCTACACCTTC
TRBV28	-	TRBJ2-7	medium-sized	CASSFGSYEQYF	TGTGCCAGCAGTTTTGGGTCCTACGAGCAGTACTTC
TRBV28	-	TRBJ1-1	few	CASRTGRNTEAFF	TGTGCCAGCCGCACCGGGAGGAACACTGAAGCTTTCTTT
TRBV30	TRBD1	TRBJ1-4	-	CAWTMGQLGEKLFF	TGTGCCTGGACTATGGGACAGTTGGGTGAAAAACTGTTTTTT
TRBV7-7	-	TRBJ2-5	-	CASSLGRMVRQETQYF	TGTGCCAGCAGCTTAGGGCGGATGGTGCGCCAAGAGACCCAGTACTTC
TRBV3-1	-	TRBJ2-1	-	CASGGSNYNEQFF	TGTGCCAGCGGGGGATCGAACTACAATGAGCAGTTCTTC
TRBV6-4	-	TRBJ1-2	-	CASSYGAGGNYGYTF	TGTGCCAGCAGTTACGGGGCAGGCGGAAACTATGGCTACACCTTC
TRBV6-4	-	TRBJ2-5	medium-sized	CATPTAKTQYF	TGTGCCACCCCGACGGCTAAGACCCAGTACTTC
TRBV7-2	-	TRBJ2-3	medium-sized	CASSLKVRAASGTDTQYF	TGTGCCAGCAGCTTAAAAGTCAGGGCGGCTAGTGGCACAGATACGCAGTATTTT
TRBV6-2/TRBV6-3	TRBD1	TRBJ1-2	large	CATQTGGGYTF	TGTGCCACCCAGACAGGGGGTGGCTACACCTTC
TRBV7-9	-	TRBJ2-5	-	CASSFGRMVRQETQYF	TGTGCCAGCAGCTTTGGGCGGATGGTGCGCCAAGAGACCCAGTACTTC
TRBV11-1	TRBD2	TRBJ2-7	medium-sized	CASSLRGGGRPYEQYF	TGTGCCAGCAGCTTACGGGGCGGGGGAAGGCCCTACGAGCAGTACTTC
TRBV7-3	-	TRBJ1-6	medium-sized	CASSSRGGRYSPLHF	TGTGCCAGCAGCTCCAGGGGTGGTCGGTATTCACCCCTCCACTTT
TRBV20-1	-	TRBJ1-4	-	CSARKIRDPNEKLFF	TGCAGTGCTCGGAAGATCCGGGATCCTAATGAAAAACTGTTTTTT
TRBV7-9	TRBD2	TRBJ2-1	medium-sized	CASSLYVAGEWNEQFF	TGTGCCAGCAGCTTATATGTAGCGGGGGAATGGAATGAGCAGTTCTTC
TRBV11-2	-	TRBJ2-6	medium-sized	CASSIQGLGRSGANVLTF	TGTGCCAGCAGCATCCAGGGGTTGGGGAGGTCTGGGGCCAACGTCCTGACTTTC
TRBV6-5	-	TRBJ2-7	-	CASSSRRREVFYEQYF	TGTGCCAGCAGCTCCAGGAGAAGGGAAGTTTTCTACGAGCAGTACTTC
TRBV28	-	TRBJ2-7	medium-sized	CASSFSAYEQYF	TGTGCCAGCAGTTTTTCCGCCTACGAGCAGTACTTC
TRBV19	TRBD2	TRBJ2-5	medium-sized	CASSATSGGAKTQYF	TGTGCCAGTAGCGCTACTAGCGGGGGGGCAAAGACCCAGTACTTC
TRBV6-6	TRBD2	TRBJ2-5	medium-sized	CASSYSLAGGYGETQYF	TGTGCCAGCAGTTACTCCCTAGCGGGGGGCTACGGAGAGACCCAGTACTTC
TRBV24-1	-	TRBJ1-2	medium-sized	CATGNYGYTF	TGTGCCACCGGCAACTATGGCTACACCTTC
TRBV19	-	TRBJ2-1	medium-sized	CASSIYNEQFF	TGTGCCAGTAGTATTTACAATGAGCAGTTCTTC
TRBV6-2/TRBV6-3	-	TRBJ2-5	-	CASSLIPRGPRETQYF	TGTGCCAGCAGCTTAATCCCTAGGGGCCCCAGGGAGACCCAGTACTTC
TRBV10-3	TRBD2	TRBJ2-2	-	CAISESLAGGDTGELFF	TGTGCCATCAGTGAGTCGCTAGCGGGGGGCGACACCGGGGAGCTGTTTTTT
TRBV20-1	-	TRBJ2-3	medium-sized	CSARVPGVTDTQYF	TGCAGTGCTAGAGTCCCAGGGGTGACAGATACGCAGTATTTT
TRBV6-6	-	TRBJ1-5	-	CAISEGLEGNQPQHF	TGTGCCATCAGTGAGGGGTTAGAGGGGAATCAGCCCCAGCATTTT
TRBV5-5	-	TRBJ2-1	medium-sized	CASSPGGRSYNEQFF	TGTGCCAGCAGCCCCGGGGGGCGGTCCTACAATGAGCAGTTCTTC
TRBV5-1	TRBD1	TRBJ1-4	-	CASSLITGGRKEKLFF	TGCGCCAGCAGCTTAATAACAGGGGGTCGGAAAGAAAAACTGTTTTTT
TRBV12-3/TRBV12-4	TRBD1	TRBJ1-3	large	CASREGQLYSGNTIYF	TGTGCCAGCAGAGAGGGACAGCTCTACTCTGGAAACACCATATATTTT
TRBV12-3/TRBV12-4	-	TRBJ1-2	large	CASSLERGYGYTF	TGTGCCAGCAGCTTAGAAAGAGGCTATGGCTACACCTTC
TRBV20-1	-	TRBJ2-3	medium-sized	CSAREWADTQYF	TGCAGTGCTAGAGAATGGGCGGATACGCAGTATTTT
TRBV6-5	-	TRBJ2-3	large	CASGQYTDTQYF	TGTGCCAGCGGACAATACACAGATACGCAGTATTTT
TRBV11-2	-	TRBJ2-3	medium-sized	CASSLRWSQTDTQYF	TGTGCCAGCAGCTTACGGTGGAGTCAGACGGATACGCAGTATTTT
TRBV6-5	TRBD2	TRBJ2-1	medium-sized	CASSIGTSGYNEQFF	TGTGCCAGCAGTATCGGGACTAGCGGTTACAATGAGCAGTTCTTC
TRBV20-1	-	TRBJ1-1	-	CSAPDPRGLSTEAFF	TGCAGTGCTCCTGACCCTCGGGGGTTGAGCACTGAAGCTTTCTTT
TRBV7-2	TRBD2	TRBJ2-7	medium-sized	CASSSGLRQYEQYF	TGTGCCAGCAGCTCGGGACTACGTCAGTACGAGCAGTACTTC
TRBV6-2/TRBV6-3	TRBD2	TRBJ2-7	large	CASSYPGLVGEQYF	TGTGCCAGCAGTTACCCGGGACTAGTCGGCGAGCAGTACTTC
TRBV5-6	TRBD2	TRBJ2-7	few	CASGQWTSGDLYEQYF	TGTGCCAGCGGCCAGTGGACTAGCGGGGACCTCTACGAGCAGTACTTC
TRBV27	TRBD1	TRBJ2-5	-	CASRDPGQGEEETQYF	TGTGCCAGCAGGGACCCGGGACAGGGTGAGGAAGAGACCCAGTACTTC
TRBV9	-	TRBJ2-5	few	CASSVVMSGETQYF	TGTGCCAGCAGCGTAGTGATGAGCGGGGAGACCCAGTACTTC
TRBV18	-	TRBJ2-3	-	CASSLLETGGTDTQYF	TGTGCCAGCTCACTCTTGGAAACAGGAGGCACAGATACGCAGTATTTT
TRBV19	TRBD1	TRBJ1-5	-	CASSLQGIANQPQHF	TGTGCCAGTAGTCTACAGGGGATCGCCAATCAGCCCCAGCATTTT
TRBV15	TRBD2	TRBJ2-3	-	CATSRDKGTSGGDTDTQYF	TGTGCCACCAGCAGAGATAAGGGGACTAGCGGGGGGGACACAGATACGCAGTATTTT
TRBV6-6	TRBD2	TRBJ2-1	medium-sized	CASTLGGGIRNEQFF	TGTGCCAGCACCCTCGGCGGGGGTATTCGCAATGAGCAGTTCTTC
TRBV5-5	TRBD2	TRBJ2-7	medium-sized	CASTISGGAWEQYF	TGTGCCAGCACCATTAGCGGGGGGGCGTGGGAGCAGTACTTC
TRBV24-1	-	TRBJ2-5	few	CATSDLTQGASAGTQYF	TGTGCCACCAGTGATCTCACCCAGGGAGCCTCGGCAGGGACCCAGTACTTC
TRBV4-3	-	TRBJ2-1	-	CASSPLFDNEQFF	TGTGCCAGCAGCCCCTTATTTGACAATGAGCAGTTCTTC
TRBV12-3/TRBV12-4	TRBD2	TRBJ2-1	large	CASSSRLADTEQFF	TGTGCCAGCAGTTCGCGACTAGCGGACACCGAGCAGTTCTTC
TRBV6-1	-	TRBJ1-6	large	CASSEAAGDSPLHF	TGTGCCAGCAGTGAAGCCGCAGGGGACTCACCCCTCCACTTT